Each of the 18 T cell receptor beta chains below was sequenced from the same sample in a study of T cell changes during pregnancy in multiple sclerosis. The repertoire was sequenced with immunoSEQ multiplex PCR; TCRdb's copy has only in-frame clones and lacks some. The profile covers roughly 40,000 clones, with 91% appearing a single time and roughly 0.69% taken by the ten largest. The sample was CD4+ T cells from peripheral blood mononuclear cells, taken before pregnancy. The receptor source for this set is a female donor with multiple sclerosis, enrolled in a pregnancy study.

This chain links TRBV19 with TRBJ1-1, with D perhaps TRBD1 (6 bases). Trimming cost V 4 bases and J 0 bases, with 15 bases left between them. CDR1 and CDR2 from the germline V gene are LNHDA and SQIVND (reference sequence). The CDR3 runs 16 residues. The CDR3 coding sequence is TGTGCCAGTAGTACCTACAGGGCTCCAATGAACACTGAAGCTTTCTTT. Protein: CASSTYRAPMNTEAFF.

V gene TRBV4-3 combines with J gene TRBJ2-1; 11 bases agree with TRBD2. V shed 4 bases, J shed 9 bases, and the junction held 14 bases outside the gene matches. CDR3 length: 17 residues. Germline V gene data show CDR1 as LGHNA and CDR2 as YSLEER. In DNA, the CDR3 is TGCGCCAGCAGCCGAGATAGTATAGCGGGGGGGCTAAGTGAGCAGTTCTTC. Amino acids: CASSRDSIAGGLSEQFF.

This rearrangement joins TRBV2 to TRBJ2-6; possibly TRBD1 for D (5 bases). The CDR3 is 17 residues long. Germline V gene sequence: CDR1 SNHLY, CDR2 FYNNEI. V lost 6 bases and J lost 0, with 15 bases in between. The CDR3 here is CASSPRWGLSGANVLTF. The CDR3, as DNA: TGTGCCAGCAGCCCAAGGTGGGGCCTCTCTGGGGCCAACGTCCTGACTTTC.

This rearrangement joins TRBV4-3 to TRBJ1-2, with D perhaps TRBD1 (6 bases). V was trimmed by 0 bases and J by 5 bases, leaving 10 bases between them. CDR1 and CDR2 (germline): LGHNA, YSLEER. The CDR3 runs to 14 residues. The CDR3 is CASSQELQGYGYTF. CDR3 DNA: TGCGCCAGCAGCCAAGAGCTGCAGGGGTATGGCTACACCTTC.

The chain combines TRBV5-4 with TRBJ2-3, with TRBD2 identical over 16 bases. Germline lookup yields CDR1 SGHNT and CDR2 YYREEE (reference sequence). This CDR3 is built from 18 residues. J lost 0 bases, V lost 4 bases, and 5 bases had no gene match. The CDR3 sequence is CASSPGTSGGASTDTQYF. Here the CDR3 DNA reads TGTGCCAGCAGCCCAGGGACTAGCGGGGGGGCCAGCACAGATACGCAGTATTTT.

The chain couples TRBV5-1 to TRBJ1-2, with TRBD1 as a possible D gene (6 bases). The V end lost 2 bases, the J end lost 3 bases, and 11 bases lay between the germline ends. Germline V lookup: CDR1 SGHRS, CDR2 YFSETQ. The CDR3 extends over 14 amino acids. DNA of the CDR3: TGCGCCAGCAGCTTCCAGGGGAGGGACTATGGCTACACCTTC. Its translation: CASSFQGRDYGYTF.

In DNA form, the CDR3 reads TGTGCCAGCAGTTACGGGTCTAGCGCCTACAATGAGCAGTTCTTC. Its protein product is CASSYGSSAYNEQFF. The J gene is TRBJ2-1, the V gene TRBV6-5; a possible D gene is TRBD2 (6 bases). The CDR3 loop spans 15 amino acids. CDR1 and CDR2 (germline): MNHEY, SVGAGI. Trimming pared 2 bases from V and 2 bases from J, leaving 10 bases between.

This rearrangement joins TRBV7-6 to TRBJ2-7, with D unclear. The CDR3 is made up of 14 amino acids. V was trimmed by 1 base and J by 6 bases, leaving 13 bases between them. The germline CDR1 and CDR2 sequences are SGHVS and FNYEAQ. The CDR3 protein is CASSLVRIGSEQYF. The CDR3 DNA is TGTGCCAGCAGCTTAGTCAGGATTGGCTCCGAGCAGTACTTC. Full variable domain (remainder filled in from reference TRBV7-6 and TRBJ2-7): GAGVSQSPRYKVTKRGQDVALRCDPISGHVSLYWYRQALGQGPEFLTYFNYEAQQDKSGLPNDRFSAERPEGSISTLTIQRTEQRDSAMYRCASSLVRIGSEQYFGPGTRLTVT.

The V call is TRBV6-5, the J call TRBJ2-5; a weak D match, TRBD2 (5 bases). V was shortened by 0 bases and J by 4 bases, with 12 bases between the two germline ends. The CDR3 has 15 residues. Germline V gene data show CDR1 as MNHEY and CDR2 as SVGAGI. CDR3 sequence: CASSYSSVPTETQYF. CDR3 DNA: TGTGCCAGCAGTTACTCTAGCGTTCCGACAGAGACCCAGTACTTC.

The chain combines TRBV7-2 with TRBJ2-3, with a tentative D call TRBD1 (5 bases). The CDR3 runs to 15 residues. Germline V CDR1 and CDR2: SGHTA, FQGNSA. Trimming stripped 5 bases from V and 2 bases from J, with 14 bases between. The CDR3 region is CASSKGWGPTDTQYF. CDR3 in DNA: TGTGCCAGCAGCAAAGGGTGGGGCCCCACAGATACGCAGTATTTT. Full variable domain (outside the CDR3, taken from reference TRBV7-2 and TRBJ2-3): GAGVSQSPSNKVTEKGKDVELRCDPISGHTALYWYRQSLGQGLEFLIYFQGNSAPDKSGLPSDRFSAERTGGSVSTLTIQRTQQEDSAVYLCASSKGWGPTDTQYFGPGTRLTVL.

This chain links TRBV23-1 with TRBJ2-2; tentative D call: TRBD1 (6 bases). TRBV23-1 is an ORF for which the function is uncertain. CDR3 length: 14 amino acids. The germline V and J ends were trimmed by 7 bases and 4 bases, with 13 bases remaining between them. CDR3 sequence (DNA): TGCGCCAGCACCAGGGGAAGAGGCACCGGGGAGCTGTTTTTT. Its translation is CASTRGRGTGELFF.

This clone was seen just once. This chain joins TRBV7-3 and TRBJ2-1; D is perhaps TRBD2 (6 bases). The CDR3 sequence is 17 residues long. Germline V gene sequence: CDR1 SGHTA, CDR2 FQGTGA. With 5 bases removed from V and 6 bases from J, the gap between germline ends came to 23 bases. CDR3 DNA sequence: TGTGCCAGCAGCCCTAACCCTGGGGGGATTCGCGCCAATGAGCAGTTCTTC. This translates into CASSPNPGGIRANEQFF.

The chain has TRBV28 and TRBJ1-1, with D possibly matching TRBD1 (5 bases). With 2 bases removed from V and 4 bases from J, the gap between germline ends came to 8 bases. The CDR3 runs 13 residues. Germline loops: CDR1 MDHEN, CDR2 SYDVKM. The CDR3 here is CASSLGGGTEAFF. As DNA, the CDR3 is TGTGCCAGCAGTTTAGGGGGGGGCACTGAAGCTTTCTTT.

The rearrangement uses TRBV6-5 and TRBJ2-3; maybe TRBD2 (6 bases). Trimming removed 7 bases at V and 1 base at J, with 15 bases between. Germline-derived CDR1 and CDR2 are MNHEY and SVGAGI. The CDR3 has 15 residues. CDR3 bases: TGTGCCAGCACTTCTCCGCGGGGCGGCACAGATACGCAGTATTTT. Translating gives CASTSPRGGTDTQYF.

The chain joins TRBV18 to TRBJ1-1; D perhaps matches TRBD1 (6 bases). The CDR3 has 13 residues. Germline loops: CDR1 KGHSH, CDR2 LQKENI. The V end lost 6 bases, the J end lost 6 bases, and 14 bases lay between the germline ends. The CDR3 region is CASSRPEGAEAFF. CDR3 bases: TGTGCCAGCTCTCGACCTGAGGGGGCTGAAGCTTTCTTT.

The chain uses TRBV9 and TRBJ1-3; 7 bases match TRBD1. The trim removed 4 bases at V and 2 bases at J, leaving 9 bases unmatched. The CDR3 is made up of 16 amino acids. Germline V gene sequence: CDR1 SGDLS, CDR2 YYNGEE. For the CDR3, the DNA is TGTGCCAGCAGCCCCCGACAGGGAAGGACTGGAAACACCATATATTTT. Its translation: CASSPRQGRTGNTIYF.

CDR3 bases: TGTGCCAGCAGTTATTTGGAGGCTGAAAAACTGTTTTTT. This gives the protein CASSYLEAEKLFF. This sequence joins TRBV6-5 and TRBJ1-4; D uncertain. CDR1 and CDR2 (germline): MNHEY, SVGAGI. The V gene lost 3 bases and the J gene lost 7 bases, with 9 bases spanning the gap. CDR3 length equals 13 residues.

The chain carries TRBV18 and TRBJ2-7, with TRBD2 as a possible D gene (7 bases). The V end was cut by 1 base, the J end by 2 bases, with 12 bases between. CDR1 KGHSH and CDR2 LQKENI come from the germline V gene. This CDR3 contains 15 residues. CDR3 in DNA: TGTGCCAGCTCACCACGCGGCGGGGGCCCCTACGAGCAGTACTTC. Translating it yields CASSPRGGGPYEQYF.